In this sample, the clone carrying this T cell receptor beta chain turned up a few times. V was trimmed by 4 bases and J by 6 bases, leaving 12 bases between them. The CDR3 runs 14 residues. Germline assignment: CDR1 LGHNA and CDR2 YNFKEQ. The data derive from a study of blood T cell repertoires in COVID-19. Sequencing was performed with immunoSEQ multiplex PCR; in TCRdb, only in-frame clones are kept and a portion is missing. The data show 180,000 or so clones, about 88% seen once. The sample was PBMCs or T cells enriched from blood (not recorded which). This receptor was obtained from a woman between 18 and 29 years old who had recovered from COVID-19. This sequence joins TRBV4-2 and TRBJ2-2; maybe TRBD2 (6 bases). CDR3 sequence reads: CASSPPGESGELFF. For the CDR3, the DNA is TGTGCCAGCAGCCCGCCGGGGGAATCCGGGGAGCTGTTTTTT.